This TCR beta chain was observed in a study of shared clonotypes between healthy human individuals. Study at large: CD4 naive and memory got three plates each, CD8 naive two, CD8 memory one.

Sequencing was performed with immunoSEQ multiplex PCR; in TCRdb, only in-frame clones are kept and a portion is missing. The profile shows more than 1 million clones, more than 75% of them singletons. The study's findings and limits: Few donors limited the genetic and exposure-history diversity represented. Across subsets, estimated richness was generally greater for naive than for memory populations.

This clone was seen a single time. Its antigen is as yet unknown. The CDR3 has 15 residues. V was pared by 4 bases and J by 6 bases, with 6 bases of the junction left unmatched. CDR1 is MNHEY, CDR2 SVGAGI, per germline. This clonotype was sampled from a man younger than 30 in good health. Some clones in this sample may be carry-over from other donors' samples. The material sequenced was memory CD4+ T cells from PBMCs. Subset of the sample: CD45RA-negative fraction. The rearrangement links TRBV6-5 to TRBJ2-2; TRBD1 agrees at 9 bases. DNA for the CDR3: TGTGCCAGCAGTTTCGGACAGGGGTTTGCCGGGGAGCTGTTTTTT. Amino acids: CASSFGQGFAGELFF.